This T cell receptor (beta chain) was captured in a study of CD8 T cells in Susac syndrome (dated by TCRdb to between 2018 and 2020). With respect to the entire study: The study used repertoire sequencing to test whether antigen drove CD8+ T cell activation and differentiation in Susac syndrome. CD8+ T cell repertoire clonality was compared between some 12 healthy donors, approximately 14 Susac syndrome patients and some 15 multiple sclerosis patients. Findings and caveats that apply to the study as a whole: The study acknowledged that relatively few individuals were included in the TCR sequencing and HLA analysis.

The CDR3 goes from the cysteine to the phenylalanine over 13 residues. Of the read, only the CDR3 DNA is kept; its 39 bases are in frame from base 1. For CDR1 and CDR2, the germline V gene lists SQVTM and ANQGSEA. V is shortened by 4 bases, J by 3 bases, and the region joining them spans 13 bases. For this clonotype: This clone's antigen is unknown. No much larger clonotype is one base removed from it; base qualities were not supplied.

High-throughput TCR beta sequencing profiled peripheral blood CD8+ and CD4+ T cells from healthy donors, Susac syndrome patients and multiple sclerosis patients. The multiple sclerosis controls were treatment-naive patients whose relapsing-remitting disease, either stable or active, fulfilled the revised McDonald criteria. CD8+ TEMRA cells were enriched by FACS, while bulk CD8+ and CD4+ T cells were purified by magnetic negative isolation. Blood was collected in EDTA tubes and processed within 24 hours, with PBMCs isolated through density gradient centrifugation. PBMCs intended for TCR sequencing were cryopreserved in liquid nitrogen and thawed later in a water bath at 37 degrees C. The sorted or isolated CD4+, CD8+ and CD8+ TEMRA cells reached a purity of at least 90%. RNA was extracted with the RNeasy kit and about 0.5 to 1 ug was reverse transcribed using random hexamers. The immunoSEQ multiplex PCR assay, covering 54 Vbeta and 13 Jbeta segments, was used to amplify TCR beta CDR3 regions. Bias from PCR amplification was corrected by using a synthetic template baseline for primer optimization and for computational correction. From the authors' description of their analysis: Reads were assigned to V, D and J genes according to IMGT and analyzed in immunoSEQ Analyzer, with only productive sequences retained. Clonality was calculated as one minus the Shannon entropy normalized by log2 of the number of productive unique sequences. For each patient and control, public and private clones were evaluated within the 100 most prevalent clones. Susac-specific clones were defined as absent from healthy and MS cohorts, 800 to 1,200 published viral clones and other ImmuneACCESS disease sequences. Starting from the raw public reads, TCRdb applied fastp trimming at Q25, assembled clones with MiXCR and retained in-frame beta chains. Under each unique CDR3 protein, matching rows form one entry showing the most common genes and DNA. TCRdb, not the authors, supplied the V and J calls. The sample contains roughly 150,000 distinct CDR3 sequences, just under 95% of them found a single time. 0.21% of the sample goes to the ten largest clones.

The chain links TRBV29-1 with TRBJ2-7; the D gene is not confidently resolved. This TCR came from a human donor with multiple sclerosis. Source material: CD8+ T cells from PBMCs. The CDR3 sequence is CSVAGGTNYEQYF. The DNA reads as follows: TGCAGCGTTGCAGGCGGTACGAACTACGAGCAGTACTTC.